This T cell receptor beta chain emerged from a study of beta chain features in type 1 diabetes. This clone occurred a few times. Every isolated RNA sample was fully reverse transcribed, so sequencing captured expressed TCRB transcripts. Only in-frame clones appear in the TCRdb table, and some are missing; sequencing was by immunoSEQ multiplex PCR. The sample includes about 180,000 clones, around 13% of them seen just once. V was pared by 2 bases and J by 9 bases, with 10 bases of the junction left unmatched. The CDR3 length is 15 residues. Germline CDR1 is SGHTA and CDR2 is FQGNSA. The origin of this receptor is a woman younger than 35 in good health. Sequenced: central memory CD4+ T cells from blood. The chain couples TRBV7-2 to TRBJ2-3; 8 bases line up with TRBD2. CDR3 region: CASSLTLGIAGTQYF. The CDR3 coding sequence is TGTGCCAGCAGCTTAACATTGGGGATAGCGGGAACGCAGTATTTT.